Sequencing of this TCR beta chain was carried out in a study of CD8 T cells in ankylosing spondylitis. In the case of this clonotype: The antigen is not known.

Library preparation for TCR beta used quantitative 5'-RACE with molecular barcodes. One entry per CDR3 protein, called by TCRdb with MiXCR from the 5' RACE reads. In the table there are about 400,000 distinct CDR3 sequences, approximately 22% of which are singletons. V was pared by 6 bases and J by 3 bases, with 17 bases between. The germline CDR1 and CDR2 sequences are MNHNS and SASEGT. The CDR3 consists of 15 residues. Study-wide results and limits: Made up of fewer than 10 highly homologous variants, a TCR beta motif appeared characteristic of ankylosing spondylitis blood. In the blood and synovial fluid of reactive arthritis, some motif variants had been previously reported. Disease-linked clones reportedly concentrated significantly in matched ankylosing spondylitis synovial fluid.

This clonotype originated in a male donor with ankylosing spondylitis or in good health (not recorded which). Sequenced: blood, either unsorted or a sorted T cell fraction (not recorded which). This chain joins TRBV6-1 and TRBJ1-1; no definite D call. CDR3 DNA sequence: TGTGCCAGCAGCCGTCCTCCGGAGTGGCACACTGAAGCTTTCTTT. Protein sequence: CASSRPPEWHTEAFF.